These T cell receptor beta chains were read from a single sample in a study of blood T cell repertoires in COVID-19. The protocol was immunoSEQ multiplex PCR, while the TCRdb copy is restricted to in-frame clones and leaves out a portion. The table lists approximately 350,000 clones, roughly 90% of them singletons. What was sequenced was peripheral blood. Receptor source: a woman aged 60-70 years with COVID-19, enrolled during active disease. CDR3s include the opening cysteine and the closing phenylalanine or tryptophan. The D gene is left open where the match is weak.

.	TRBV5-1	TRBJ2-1	CASSLMWGDNEQFF
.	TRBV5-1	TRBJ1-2	CASSSPFLDSADYGYTF
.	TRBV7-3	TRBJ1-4	CASSPSGGDNEKLFF
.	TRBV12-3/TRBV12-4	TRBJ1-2	CASRKTRGYGYTF
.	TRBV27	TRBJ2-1	CASSFLGSHEQFF
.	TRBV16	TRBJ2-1	CASSQSGALEQFF
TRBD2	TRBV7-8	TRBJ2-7	CASSAERLAGIYEQYF
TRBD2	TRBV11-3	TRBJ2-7	CASSLSGGSSYEQYF
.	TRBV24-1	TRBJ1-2	CATSDPSREDGYTF
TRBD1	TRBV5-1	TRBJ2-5	CASSLGTGDQETQYF
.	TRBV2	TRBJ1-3	CASHEGAGNTIYF
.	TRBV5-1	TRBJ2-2	CASSFAGVGTGELFF
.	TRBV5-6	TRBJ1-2	CASSQRTGFYGYTF
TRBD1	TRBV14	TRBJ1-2	CASSGDRVPNYGYTF
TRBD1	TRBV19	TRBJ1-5	CASSMRTGGASGQPQHF
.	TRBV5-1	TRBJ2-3	CASSLSRDTQYF
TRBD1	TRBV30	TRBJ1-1	CAWTNLGRGRNTEAFF
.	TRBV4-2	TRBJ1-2	CASSQEAGEFYGYTF
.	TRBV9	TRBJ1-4	CASSVSAGWGEKLFF
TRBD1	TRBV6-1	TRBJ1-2	CASSEGPDRGYGYTF